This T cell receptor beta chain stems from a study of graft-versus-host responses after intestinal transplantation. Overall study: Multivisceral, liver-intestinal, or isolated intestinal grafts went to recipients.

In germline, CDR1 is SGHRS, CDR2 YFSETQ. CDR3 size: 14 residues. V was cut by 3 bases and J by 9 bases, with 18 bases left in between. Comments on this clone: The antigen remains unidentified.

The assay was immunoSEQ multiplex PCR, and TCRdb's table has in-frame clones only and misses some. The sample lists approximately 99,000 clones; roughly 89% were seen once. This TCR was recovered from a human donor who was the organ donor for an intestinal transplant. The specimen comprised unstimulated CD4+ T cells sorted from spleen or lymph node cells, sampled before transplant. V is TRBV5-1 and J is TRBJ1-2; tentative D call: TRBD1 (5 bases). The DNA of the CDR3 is TGCGCCAGCAGCTCCGACCCAGGGAGGAGGAGCTACACCTTC. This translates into CASSSDPGRRSYTF. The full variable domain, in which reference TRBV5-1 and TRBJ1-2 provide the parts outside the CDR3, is KAGVTQTPRYLIKTRGQQVTLSCSPISGHRSVSWYQQTPGQGLQFLFEYFSETQRNKGNFPGRFSGRQFSNSRSEMNVSTLELGDSALYLCASSSDPGRRSYTFGSGTRLTVV.